Listed here are 26 T cell receptor beta chains from one sample, sequenced in a study of T cells in Graves' hyperthyroidism and ophthalmopathy. Researchers took RNA transcripts and amplified the TCR beta CDR3 regions from them. TCR CDR3 regions were first amplified by RT-PCR with HTBI primers. A single record per CDR3 protein comes from TCRdb applying MiXCR to the multiplex PCR reads. Of some 620,000 distinct CDR3 sequences listed, 15% to 20% are singletons. The sample consisted of blood. The origin of the receptors is a woman younger than 45 with Graves' hyperthyroidism.

The rearrangement links TRBV3-1 to TRBJ1-6; D is unclear. Germline V gene lookup returns CDR1 LGHDT and CDR2 YNNKEL (reference sequence). Between the trimmed V and J ends, which lost 0 bases and 7 bases, there was a span of 7 bases. CDR3 length: 14 amino acids. The CDR3, as DNA: TGTGCCAGCAGCCAAGACAGGAACAATTCACCCCTCCACTTT. Amino acid sequence: CASSQDRNNSPLHF.

This clonotype was recorded a few times. The genes are TRBV28 and TRBJ1-1; D uncertain. The CDR3 contains 14 residues. CDR1 is MDHEN, CDR2 SYDVKM, per germline. The germline V and J ends were trimmed by 6 bases and 1 base, with 12 bases remaining between them. The CDR3 bases are TGTGCCAGCAGGACTCACATGACGAACACTGAAGCTTTCTTT. This sequence encodes CASRTHMTNTEAFF.

This clonotype was counted ten times or more. This chain joins TRBV20-1 and TRBJ1-1; D unclear. The CDR3 is made up of 13 amino acids. With 1 base removed from V and 6 bases from J, the gap between germline ends came to 12 bases. Germline loops: CDR1 DFQATT, CDR2 SNEGSKA (reference sequence). This CDR3 reads CSARGQVGAEAFF. In DNA form, the CDR3 reads TGCAGTGCTAGAGGCCAGGTCGGAGCTGAAGCTTTCTTT.

This clonotype was detected only a few times. V is TRBV10-3 and J is TRBJ2-1; 8 bases agree with TRBD2. The CDR3 spans 21 residues. Germline V gene data show CDR1 as ENHRY and CDR2 as SYGVKD. The V and J ends lost 2 bases and 2 bases, in that order; junction bases with no gene match: 20. CDR3 amino acids: CAISEAPQREIYRVPYNEQFF. CDR3 DNA sequence: TGTGCCATCAGTGAGGCCCCCCAGCGGGAGATTTATCGAGTCCCCTACAATGAGCAGTTCTTC.

Ten or more counts support this clonotype. The CDR3 DNA follows: TGTGCCAGCAGTTCCCCGGGACAGGGCAAGACAGATACGCAGTATTTT. Protein: CASSSPGQGKTDTQYF. This chain connects TRBV28 to TRBJ2-3, with 9 nucleotides matching TRBD1. The V segment lost 4 bases and the J segment 3 bases; nucleotides outside the gene matches: 8. The V gene's germline CDR1 is MDHEN and CDR2 SYDVKM. The CDR3 is made up of 16 amino acids.

This clonotype was recorded many times. The V and J genes are TRBV27 and TRBJ2-1; D may be TRBD2 (5 bases). The CDR3 length is 14 residues. The germline V gene has CDR1 MNHEY and CDR2 SMNVEV (reference sequence). Between the trimmed V and J ends, which lost 2 bases and 7 bases, there was a span of 12 bases. Written as DNA, the CDR3 is TGTGCCAGCAGTTTAGGCTCGGGGTGGAATGAGCAGTTCTTC. The encoded protein is CASSLGSGWNEQFF.

This clonotype occurred a few times. The V call is TRBV19, the J call TRBJ1-5; 8 bases agree with TRBD1. There are 15 residues in the CDR3. Germline V gives CDR1 LNHDA, CDR2 SQIVND (reference sequence). V was pared by 2 bases and J by 2 bases, with 2 bases of the junction left unmatched. This chain's CDR3 is CASSIQGAGNQPQHF. For the CDR3, the DNA is TGTGCCAGTAGTATACAGGGGGCTGGCAATCAGCCCCAGCATTTT.

This clonotype occurred many times. The chain links TRBV28 to TRBJ2-7; D is uncertain. CDR3 length equals 14 residues. Germline V gene data show CDR1 as MDHEN and CDR2 as SYDVKM. Trimming removed 3 bases at V and 4 bases at J, with 13 bases between. CDR3 in DNA: TGTGCCAGCAGTTTGGCCATTTCAGCTTACGAGCAGTACTTC. Amino acids: CASSLAISAYEQYF. Filled out from reference TRBV28 and TRBJ2-7, the complete variable domain reads DVKVTQSSRYLVKRTGEKVFLECVQDMDHENMFWYRQDPGLGLRLIYFSYDVKMKEKGDIPEGYSVSREKKERFSLILESASTNQTSMYLCASSLAISAYEQYFGPGTRLTVT.

This clonotype came up a few times. The chain is built from TRBV27 and TRBJ1-1; TRBD1 is a possible D gene (5 bases). In germline, CDR1 is MNHEY, CDR2 SMNVEV (reference sequence). Trimming took off 5 bases at V and 0 bases at J, with 22 bases between the two ends. The CDR3 runs to 18 residues. CDR3 bases: TGTGCCAGCAGTCGTCCCCCCGCCTTGGGGGACCTGAACACTGAAGCTTTCTTT. As protein: CASSRPPALGDLNTEAFF.

The V gene is TRBV27, the J gene TRBJ1-2; D is unclear. Germline V gene data show CDR1 as MNHEY and CDR2 as SMNVEV (reference sequence). The CDR3 length is 15 residues. V was shortened by 3 bases and J by 2 bases, with 13 bases between the two germline ends. This CDR3 reads CASSFSSGRNYGYTF. DNA for the CDR3: TGTGCCAGCAGTTTTAGTAGCGGGCGAAACTATGGCTACACCTTC.

The CDR3 coding sequence is TGTGCCAGTTCAAGGGGGGGGCTAGTCGATGAGCAGTTCTTC. Its translation: CASSRGGLVDEQFF. The gene calls are TRBV19 and TRBJ2-1, with D possibly being TRBD2 (7 bases). Germline V gene lookup returns CDR1 LNHDA and CDR2 SQIVND (reference sequence). The ends were cut back, 8 bases at V and 8 bases at J, with 19 bases in the middle. The CDR3 loop spans 14 amino acids.

This clonotype was seen many times. The chain combines TRBV30 with TRBJ1-2, with 8 bases identical to TRBD1. Germline V gene sequence: CDR1 GTSNPN, CDR2 SVGIG (reference sequence). J lost 4 bases, V lost 3 bases, and 4 bases had no gene match. The CDR3 loop spans 13 amino acids. The CDR3 DNA sequence: TGTGCCTGGAGGCCTGACAGGGGCTATGGCTACACCTTC. It encodes CAWRPDRGYGYTF.

This clonotype was detected many times. Being one base from a much bigger clone, this may be a read error. The chain uses TRBV12-3 or TRBV12-4 and TRBJ2-3; D gene unclear. The ends were cut back, 3 bases at V and 6 bases at J, with 1 base in the middle. The CDR3 length is 10 residues. CDR3 DNA sequence: TGTGCCAGCAGTTTCGATACGCAGTATTTT. It specifies CASSFDTQYF.

This clonotype was picked up a small number of times. CDR3 in amino acids: CASSIWDEKLFF. The CDR3 DNA follows: TGTGCCAGTAGTATTTGGGATGAAAAACTGTTTTTT. The chain has TRBV19 and TRBJ1-4, with unresolved D. Germline assignment: CDR1 LNHDA and CDR2 SQIVND (reference sequence). The length of the CDR3 is 12 residues. Trimming took off 3 bases at V and 6 bases at J, with 5 bases between the two ends. Full variable domain (rest looked up from reference TRBV19 and TRBJ1-4): DGGITQSPKYLFRKEGQNVTLSCEQNLNHDAMYWYRQDPGQGLRLIYYSQIVNDFQKGDIAEGYSVSREKKESFPLTVTSAQKNPTAFYLCASSIWDEKLFFGSGTQLSVL.

This clonotype was observed at least ten times. A much larger clone differs from this one at a single base, so this may be a read error. This sequence joins TRBV6-1 and TRBJ2-3; 13 bases agree with TRBD2. Looked up from germline, CDR1 is MNHNS and CDR2 is SASEGT. This CDR3 is built from 15 residues. J lost 4 bases, V lost 4 bases, and 2 bases had no gene match. The CDR3 sequence is CASSGTSGSPDTQYF. DNA of the CDR3: TGTGCCAGCAGTGGGACTAGCGGGAGCCCAGATACGCAGTATTTT.

This clonotype has a handful of counts. V is TRBV6-1 and J is TRBJ1-3, with no clear D. Trimming stripped 9 bases from V and 4 bases from J, with 10 bases between. The CDR3 contains 12 residues. The germline V gene encodes CDR1 MNHNS and CDR2 SASEGT. CDR3 in amino acids: CASYPGGNTIYF. CDR3 DNA sequence: TGTGCCAGTTATCCGGGGGGAAACACCATATATTTT.

The table lists this clonotype with a few counts. This chain uses TRBV6-1 with TRBJ2-7; TRBD1 matches 7 bases. After removal of 6 bases from V and 4 bases from J, the junction contained 21 bases not matched to a gene. The length of the CDR3 is 18 residues. CDR1 and CDR2 from the germline V gene are MNHNS and SASEGT. The CDR3 region has the DNA TGTGCCAGCAGACTTGTTGGGATACCTGTGGGGACAGATTACGAGCAGTACTTC. Encoded protein: CASRLVGIPVGTDYEQYF.

This clonotype was seen a handful of times. V and J are TRBV5-1 and TRBJ1-6, with D unclear. Germline-derived CDR1 and CDR2 are SGHRS and YFSETQ. The germline V and J ends were trimmed by 2 bases and 7 bases, with 10 bases remaining between them. This CDR3 comprises 14 residues. The CDR3 region has the DNA TGCGCCAGCAGCTTTAATGGGAACAATTCACCCCTCCACTTT. It yields the protein CASSFNGNNSPLHF.

The rearrangement links TRBV3-1 to TRBJ2-3, with D maybe TRBD2 (6 bases). The CDR3 is 13 amino acids. Germline V gene data show CDR1 as LGHDT and CDR2 as YNNKEL (reference sequence). V was shortened by 6 bases and J by 11 bases, with 18 bases between the two germline ends. CDR3 in amino acids: CASRDPGLSGQYF. In DNA form, the CDR3 reads TGTGCCAGCAGAGACCCGGGACTTAGCGGGCAGTATTTT.

This clonotype has ten or more counts. This sequence joins TRBV29-1 and TRBJ2-7; TRBD2 agrees at 8 bases. This CDR3 region has 12 residues. CDR1 and CDR2 from the germline V gene are SQVTM and ANQGSEA. V shed 7 bases and J 4 bases; nucleotides not matched to a gene: 6. Here the CDR3 reads CSALAGWYEQYF. CDR3 nucleotide sequence: TGCAGCGCCTTAGCGGGATGGTACGAGCAGTACTTC.

Ten or more counts support this clonotype. The chain joins TRBV20-1 to TRBJ1-2; no reliable D call. The CDR3 runs to 13 residues. Germline CDR1 DFQATT, CDR2 SNEGSKA (reference sequence). Trimming left V 2 bases short and J 8 bases short, with 15 bases between. DNA for the CDR3: TGCAGTGCTAGAAGGGCGGAAGGAAGCGGCTACACCTTC. Residues: CSARRAEGSGYTF.

There are a few counts of this clonotype. The chain carries TRBV20-1 and TRBJ2-1, with D unclear. Looked up from germline, CDR1 is DFQATT and CDR2 is SNEGSKA (reference sequence). The CDR3 has 15 amino acids. Deletions cut 2 bases from V and 0 bases from J, with 11 bases between. The CDR3, as DNA: TGCAGTGCTAGAAGCGCCTTCAGCTCCTACAATGAGCAGTTCTTC. This translates into CSARSAFSSYNEQFF.

In its sample, this clonotype was seen a few times. The V gene is TRBV20-1, the J gene TRBJ2-7, with TRBD1 matching 7 bases. The trim removed 2 bases at V and 3 bases at J, leaving 10 bases unmatched. Germline CDR1 and CDR2: DFQATT and SNEGSKA (reference sequence). The CDR3 sequence is 15 residues long. CDR3 sequence reads: CSARPRGRGNYEQYF. CDR3 coding DNA: TGCAGTGCTAGACCCCGGGGCAGGGGGAACTACGAGCAGTACTTC.

Notes on this clonotype: A single base separates this from a much larger clone, so it may be a read error. The chain joins TRBV11-2 to TRBJ2-3; D is unresolved. The germline V gene encodes CDR1 SGHAT and CDR2 FQNNGV. The CDR3 sequence is 14 residues long. CDR3 DNA: TGTGCCAGCAGCCCGGGCATGAGCACAGCTACGCAGTATTTT. Translated, it gives CASSPGMSTATQYF.

The chain combines TRBV28 with TRBJ2-3; possible D gene TRBD2, 6 bases. The V end lost 3 bases, the J end lost 8 bases, and 21 bases lay between the germline ends. Germline-derived CDR1 and CDR2 are MDHEN and SYDVKM. The CDR3 runs to 16 residues. CDR3 amino acids: CASSFIGSRGAGTQYF. The CDR3 DNA reads TGTGCCAGCAGTTTCATCGGGAGCCGCGGGGCAGGTACGCAGTATTTT.

The chain combines TRBV7-9 with TRBJ2-5; D gene ambiguous. Looked up from germline, CDR1 is SEHNR and CDR2 is FQNEAQ (reference sequence). The CDR3 runs to 18 residues. Between the trimmed V and J ends, which lost 5 bases and 0 bases, there was a span of 22 bases. CDR3 nucleotide sequence: TGTGCCAGCAGCCTCTCCGGGCTAAGCGCAAGGTACCAAGAGACCCAGTACTTC. Protein sequence: CASSLSGLSARYQETQYF. Together with reference TRBV7-9 and TRBJ2-5, the CDR3 gives the full variable domain: DTGVSQNPRHKITKRGQNVTFRCDPISEHNRLYWYRQTLGQGPEFLTYFQNEAQLEKSRLLSDRFSAERPKGSFSTLEIQRTEQGDSAMYLCASSLSGLSARYQETQYFGPGTRLLVL.